This T cell receptor (beta chain) is from a study of T cells in Graves' hyperthyroidism and ophthalmopathy. Regions amplified from RNA transcripts were the TCR beta CDR3 regions. Initially, a first-round RT-PCR of the TCR CDR3 employed the HTBI primer set. Using its own MiXCR run on the multiplex PCR reads, TCRdb lists one record per CDR3 protein. The table includes a few hundred thousand distinct CDR3 sequences, 15% to 18% detected once. This clonotype was recorded at least ten times. Sample: blood. The TCR originated in a woman under 30 with Graves' hyperthyroidism.

DNA for the CDR3: TGTGCCAGCAGTCCAGCGGAAAACACTGAAGCTTTCTTT. This sequence encodes CASSPAENTEAFF. The rearrangement uses TRBV7-2 and TRBJ1-1; D gene unclear. The CDR3 consists of 13 residues. The ends were cut back, 6 bases at V and 2 bases at J, with 10 bases in the middle. CDR1 and CDR2 (germline): SGHTA, FQGNSA.